The 9 T cell receptor beta chains presented below share a single source sample, sequenced in a study of blood T cell repertoires in COVID-19. The method was immunoSEQ multiplex PCR; TCRdb's version includes in-frame clones alone and lacks a portion of them. The sample contains about 370,000 clones, roughly nine tenths of which appear only once. Specimen: PBMCs or T cells enriched from blood (not recorded which). All receptors derive from a man between 18 and 29 years old who had recovered from COVID-19.

The chain employs TRBV27 and TRBJ1-4, with D unclear. V was clipped by 3 bases and J by 8 bases, with 7 bases between them. This CDR3 comprises 12 residues. Germline V lookup: CDR1 MNHEY, CDR2 SMNVEV (reference sequence). The CDR3 reads CASSFPGEKLFF. The CDR3 DNA follows: TGTGCCAGCAGTTTTCCGGGGGAAAAACTGTTTTTT.

This chain uses TRBV19 with TRBJ2-1, with D maybe TRBD2 (5 bases). CDR3 length: 13 residues. V shed 4 bases and J shed 9 bases, with 13 bases lying between them. Germline V gene sequence: CDR1 LNHDA, CDR2 SQIVND (reference sequence). As DNA, the CDR3 is TGTGCCAGTAGTAAACACGGGCGGGCTGAGCAGTTCTTC. Residues: CASSKHGRAEQFF.

The rearrangement joins TRBV7-2 to TRBJ2-3; 11 bases fit TRBD2. The CDR3 has 13 amino acids. Per germline, CDR1 SGHTA and CDR2 FQGNSA. The trim removed 8 bases at V and 5 bases at J, leaving 3 bases unmatched. The CDR3 reads CASGLAGEDTQYF. The DNA of the CDR3 is TGTGCCAGCGGACTAGCGGGTGAAGATACGCAGTATTTT.

The CDR3 region is CASSKAGGSYEQYF. CDR3 nucleotide sequence: TGTGCCAGCAGCAAAGCGGGGGGCTCCTACGAGCAGTACTTC. The chain recombines TRBV6-5 with TRBJ2-7; 9 nucleotides align to TRBD2. The CDR3 has 14 residues. J gave up 0 bases and V 6 bases, and 3 bases lay outside the gene matches. Germline V CDR1 and CDR2: MNHEY, SVGAGI.

The gene calls are TRBV5-5 and TRBJ1-1; D remains unclear. The CDR3 contains 14 residues. V lost 2 bases and J 1 base, leaving 9 bases between the germline ends. Germline V lookup: CDR1 SGHKS, CDR2 YYEKEE (reference sequence). The CDR3 sequence: CASSFTVTNTEAFF. CDR3 sequence (DNA): TGTGCCAGCAGCTTCACAGTGACGAACACTGAAGCTTTCTTT.

The chain has TRBV7-9 and TRBJ2-5; 9 bases line up with TRBD1. CDR1 is SEHNR and CDR2 is FQNEAQ in the germline V gene (reference sequence). V shed 1 base and J 5 bases; nucleotides not matched to a gene: 5. The CDR3 covers 15 residues. CDR3 residues: CASSLEADRGETQYF. The CDR3 DNA sequence: TGTGCCAGCAGCTTAGAGGCGGACAGGGGTGAGACCCAGTACTTC.

This sequence joins TRBV15 and TRBJ2-2; 7 bases agree with TRBD1. Germline CDR1 is LNHNV and CDR2 is YYDKDF (reference sequence). V lost 3 bases to trimming and J lost 4 bases; unmatched junction nucleotides: 8. This CDR3 region has 16 residues. CDR3 protein: CATSRQGGRGTGELFF. The CDR3 nucleotides read TGTGCCACCAGCAGGCAAGGGGGCAGGGGCACCGGGGAGCTGTTTTTT.

The V gene is TRBV27, the J gene TRBJ2-1, with 8 bases that match TRBD2. Per the germline V gene, CDR1 is MNHEY and CDR2 is SMNVEV (reference sequence). The V segment lost 2 bases and the J segment 3 bases; nucleotides outside the gene matches: 12. CDR3 size: 18 residues. The CDR3 sequence: CASSLHIPPGGSYNEQFF. In nucleotides, the CDR3 is TGTGCCAGCAGTTTACATATCCCCCCGGGAGGGAGCTACAATGAGCAGTTCTTC.

The chain couples TRBV7-9 to TRBJ2-3; D unclear. This CDR3 region has 13 residues. V was cut by 3 bases and J by 1 base, with 5 bases left in between. Per the germline V gene, CDR1 is SEHNR and CDR2 is FQNEAQ (reference sequence). The CDR3 sequence is CASSFRGTDTQYF. Written as DNA, the CDR3 is TGTGCCAGCAGCTTTCGGGGCACAGATACGCAGTATTTT.